This T cell receptor (beta chain) is from a study of OX40 agonist ivuxolimab in advanced cancers. Study in general: Dose-escalation patients suffered from hepatocellular carcinoma, melanoma, renal cell or head and neck cancer.

TCRdb's copy holds only in-frame clones and misses some; the assay was immunoSEQ multiplex PCR. The sample has fewer than 85,000 clones, approximately 86% seen once; the top ten hold just under 2%. This receptor was obtained from an adult with an advanced solid tumor such as melanoma, head and neck, liver or kidney cancer. Sample: CD4+ or CD8+ T cells sorted from blood, taken in a trial of the OX40 agonist ivuxolimab.

CDR3 sequence (DNA): TGTGCCAGCAGCCCGACGGGGAATGAAAAACTGTTTTTT. Translation gives CASSPTGNEKLFF. The chain has TRBV6-5 and TRBJ1-4, with unresolved D. The germline CDR1 and CDR2 sequences are MNHEY and SVGAGI. V lost 6 bases and J 5 bases, leaving 10 bases between the germline ends. The CDR3 extends over 13 amino acids.